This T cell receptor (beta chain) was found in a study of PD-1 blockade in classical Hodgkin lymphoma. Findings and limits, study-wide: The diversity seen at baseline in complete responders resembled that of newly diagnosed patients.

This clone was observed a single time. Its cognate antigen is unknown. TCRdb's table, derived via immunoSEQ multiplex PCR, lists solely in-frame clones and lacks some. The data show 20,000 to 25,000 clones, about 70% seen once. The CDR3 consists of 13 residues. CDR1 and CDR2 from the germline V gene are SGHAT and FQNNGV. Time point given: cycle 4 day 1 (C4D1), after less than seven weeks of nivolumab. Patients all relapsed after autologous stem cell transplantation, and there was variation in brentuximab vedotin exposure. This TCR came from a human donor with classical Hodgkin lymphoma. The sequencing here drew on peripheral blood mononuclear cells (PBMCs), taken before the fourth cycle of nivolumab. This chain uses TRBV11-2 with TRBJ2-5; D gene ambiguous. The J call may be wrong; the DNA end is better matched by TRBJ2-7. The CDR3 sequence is CASSRVPNYEQYF. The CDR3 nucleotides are TGTGCCAGCAGCCGGGTCCCAAACTACGAGCAGTACTTC.